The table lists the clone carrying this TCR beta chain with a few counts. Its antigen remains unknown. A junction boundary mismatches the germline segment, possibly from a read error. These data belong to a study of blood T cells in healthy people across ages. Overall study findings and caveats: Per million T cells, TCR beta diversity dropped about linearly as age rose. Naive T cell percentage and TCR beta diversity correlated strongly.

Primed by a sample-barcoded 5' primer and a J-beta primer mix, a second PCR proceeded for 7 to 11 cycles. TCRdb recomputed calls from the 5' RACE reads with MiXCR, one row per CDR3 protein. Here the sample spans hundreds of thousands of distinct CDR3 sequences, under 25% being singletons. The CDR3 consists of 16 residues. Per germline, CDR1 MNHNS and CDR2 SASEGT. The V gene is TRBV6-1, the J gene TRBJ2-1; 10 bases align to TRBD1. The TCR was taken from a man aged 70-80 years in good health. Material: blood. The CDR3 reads CASSENSGQGLETQHF. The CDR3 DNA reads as TGTGCCAGCAGTGAAAATTCGGGACAGGGGTTGGAGACCCAGCACTTC.